The source of this T cell receptor beta chain is a study of T cells in Graves' hyperthyroidism and ophthalmopathy. In the case of this clonotype: The antigen is undetermined.

The authors deemed Graves' hyperthyroidism stable absent ophthalmopathy progression within 18 months. Extraction of PBMCs used roughly 9.3 ml of fresh peripheral blood. RNA transcripts were the template for amplifying TCR beta CDR3 regions. First-round RT-PCR targeting the TCR CDR3 was performed with the HTBI primer set. A single record per CDR3 protein comes from TCRdb applying MiXCR to the multiplex PCR reads. This repertoire shows around 580,000 distinct CDR3 sequences, over 15% found once; its top ten account for 18%. Study-level results: Ophthalmopathy was model-predicted a median around 6.1 months pre-onset.

The sequencing sample was made of blood. The TCR was taken from a woman aged 18-29 years with Graves' hyperthyroidism.

Written as DNA, the CDR3 is TGTGCCAGCAGACAAAAGGGGGGCAACACCGGGGAGCTGTTTTTT. Amino acid sequence: CASRQKGGNTGELFF. This chain uses TRBV12-3 or TRBV12-4 with TRBJ2-2; possibly TRBD1 or TRBD2 for D (6 bases each). V lost 6 bases and J 2 bases, leaving 13 bases between the germline ends. This CDR3 comprises 15 residues.